This T cell receptor (beta chain) was profiled in a study of T cells in Graves' hyperthyroidism and ophthalmopathy. Researchers amplified the TCR beta CDR3 regions from RNA transcripts. The TCR CDR3 first-round RT-PCR relied on the HTBI primer set. From the multiplex PCR reads, TCRdb called clonotypes with MiXCR, one entry per CDR3 protein. The sample has 450,000 to 700,000 distinct CDR3 sequences, approximately 44% seen once. The V gene's germline CDR1 is SGHDT and CDR2 YYEEEE. There are 16 residues in the CDR3. With 4 bases removed from V and 1 base from J, the gap between germline ends came to 18 bases. This clonotype was counted a few times.

Material for sequencing was peripheral blood or thyroid tissue (not recorded which). The receptor comes from an adult woman with Graves' disease, either hyperthyroidism or ophthalmopathy (not recorded which). The chain uses TRBV5-6 and TRBJ2-7; possible D gene TRBD1, 7 bases. The CDR3 DNA sequence: TGTGCCAGCAGCGGAGGGGGCGGTATTGGGTCCTACGAGCAGTACTTC. This gives the protein CASSGGGGIGSYEQYF.